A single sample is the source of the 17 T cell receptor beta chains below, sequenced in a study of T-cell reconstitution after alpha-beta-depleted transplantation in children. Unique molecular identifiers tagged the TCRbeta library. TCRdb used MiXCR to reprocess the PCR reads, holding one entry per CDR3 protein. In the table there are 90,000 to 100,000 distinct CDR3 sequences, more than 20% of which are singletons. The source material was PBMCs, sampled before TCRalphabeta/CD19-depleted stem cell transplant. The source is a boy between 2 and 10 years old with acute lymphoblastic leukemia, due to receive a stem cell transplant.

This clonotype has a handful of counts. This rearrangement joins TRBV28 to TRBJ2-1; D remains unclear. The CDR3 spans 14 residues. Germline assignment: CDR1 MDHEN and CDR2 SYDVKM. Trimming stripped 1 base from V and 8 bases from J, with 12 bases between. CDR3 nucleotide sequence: TGTGCCAGCAGTTTATCATTCGCGAGCGATGAGCAGTTCTTC. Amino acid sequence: CASSLSFASDEQFF.

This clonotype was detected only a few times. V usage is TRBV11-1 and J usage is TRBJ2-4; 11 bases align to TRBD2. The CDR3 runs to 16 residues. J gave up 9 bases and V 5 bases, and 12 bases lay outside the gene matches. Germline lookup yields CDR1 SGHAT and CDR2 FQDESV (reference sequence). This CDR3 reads CASSQGTSGGFTIQYF. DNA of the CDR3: TGTGCCAGCAGCCAAGGGACTAGCGGAGGTTTTACCATTCAGTACTTC.

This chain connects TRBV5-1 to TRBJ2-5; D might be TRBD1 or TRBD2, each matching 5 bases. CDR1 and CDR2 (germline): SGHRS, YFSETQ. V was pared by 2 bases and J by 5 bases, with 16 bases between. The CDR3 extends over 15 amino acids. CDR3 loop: CASSFHLGGEETQYF. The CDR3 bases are TGCGCCAGCAGCTTCCACCTTGGGGGAGAGGAGACCCAGTACTTC. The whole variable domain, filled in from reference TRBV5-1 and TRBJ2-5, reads KAGVTQTPRYLIKTRGQQVTLSCSPISGHRSVSWYQQTPGQGLQFLFEYFSETQRNKGNFPGRFSGRQFSNSRSEMNVSTLELGDSALYLCASSFHLGGEETQYFGPGTRLLVL.

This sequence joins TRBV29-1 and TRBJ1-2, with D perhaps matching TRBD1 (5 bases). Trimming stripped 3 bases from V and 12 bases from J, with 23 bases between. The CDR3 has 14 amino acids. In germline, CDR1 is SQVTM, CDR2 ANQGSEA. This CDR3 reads CSVDPIRDTQGNTF. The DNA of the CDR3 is TGCAGCGTTGATCCGATTCGCGACACCCAGGGCAACACCTTC.

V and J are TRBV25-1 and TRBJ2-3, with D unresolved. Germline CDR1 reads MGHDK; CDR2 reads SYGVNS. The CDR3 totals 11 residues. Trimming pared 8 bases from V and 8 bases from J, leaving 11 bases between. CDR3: CASWDPGTQYF. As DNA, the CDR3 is TGTGCCAGCTGGGATCCGGGTACGCAGTATTTT.

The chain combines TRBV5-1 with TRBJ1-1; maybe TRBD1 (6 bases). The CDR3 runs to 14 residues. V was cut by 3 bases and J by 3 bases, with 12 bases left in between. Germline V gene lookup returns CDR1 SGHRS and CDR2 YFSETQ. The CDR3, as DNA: TGCGCCAGCAGCTCACAGGGAGCGGACACTGAAGCTTTCTTT. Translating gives CASSSQGADTEAFF.

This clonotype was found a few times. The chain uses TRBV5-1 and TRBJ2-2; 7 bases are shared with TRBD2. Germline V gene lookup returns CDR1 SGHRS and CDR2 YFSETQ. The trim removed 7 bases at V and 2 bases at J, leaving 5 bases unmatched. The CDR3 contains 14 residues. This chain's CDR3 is CASAPSGNTGELFF. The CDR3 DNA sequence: TGCGCCAGCGCCCCTAGCGGTAACACCGGGGAGCTGTTTTTT.

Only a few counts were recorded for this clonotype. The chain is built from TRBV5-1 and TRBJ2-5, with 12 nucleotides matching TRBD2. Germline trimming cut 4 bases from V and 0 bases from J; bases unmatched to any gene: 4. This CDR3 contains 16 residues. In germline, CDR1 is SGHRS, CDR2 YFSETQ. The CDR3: CASSLRLAGDQETQYF. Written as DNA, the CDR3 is TGCGCCAGCAGCCTAAGACTAGCGGGGGACCAAGAGACCCAGTACTTC.

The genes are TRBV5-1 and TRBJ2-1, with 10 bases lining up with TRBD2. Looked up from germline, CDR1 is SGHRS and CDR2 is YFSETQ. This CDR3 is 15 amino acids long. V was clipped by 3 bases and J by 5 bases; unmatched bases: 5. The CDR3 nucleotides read TGCGCCAGCAGCTCAGGGACTAGCGCACACAATGAGCAGTTCTTC. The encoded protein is CASSSGTSAHNEQFF.

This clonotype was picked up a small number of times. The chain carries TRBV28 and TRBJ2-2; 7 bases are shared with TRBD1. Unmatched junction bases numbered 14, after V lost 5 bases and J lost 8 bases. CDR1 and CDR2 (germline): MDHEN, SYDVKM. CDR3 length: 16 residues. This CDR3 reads CASSTFYRGVTGELFF. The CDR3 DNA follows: TGTGCCAGCAGTACGTTCTACAGGGGAGTGACTGGGGAGCTGTTTTTT.

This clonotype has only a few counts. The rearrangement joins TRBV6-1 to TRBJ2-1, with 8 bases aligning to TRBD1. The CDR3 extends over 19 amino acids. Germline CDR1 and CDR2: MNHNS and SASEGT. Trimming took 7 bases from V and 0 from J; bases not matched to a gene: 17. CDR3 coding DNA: TGTGCCAGCAACCTGAGGGCAGGGGGCGGAGGGAGCTCCTACAATGAGCAGTTCTTC. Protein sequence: CASNLRAGGGGSSYNEQFF.

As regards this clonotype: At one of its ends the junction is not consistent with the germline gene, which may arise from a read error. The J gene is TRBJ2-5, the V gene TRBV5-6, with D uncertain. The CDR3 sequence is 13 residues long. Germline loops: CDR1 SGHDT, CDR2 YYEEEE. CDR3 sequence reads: CARSFGSLETQYF. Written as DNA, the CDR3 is TGTGCCCGCAGCTTCGGGTCCCTAGAGACCCAGTACTTC.

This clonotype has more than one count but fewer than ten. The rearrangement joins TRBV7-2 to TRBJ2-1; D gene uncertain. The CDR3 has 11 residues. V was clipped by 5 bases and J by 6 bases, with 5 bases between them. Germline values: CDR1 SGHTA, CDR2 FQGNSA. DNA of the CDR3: TGTGCCAGCAGCCAACTCAATGAGCAGTTCTTC. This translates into CASSQLNEQFF.

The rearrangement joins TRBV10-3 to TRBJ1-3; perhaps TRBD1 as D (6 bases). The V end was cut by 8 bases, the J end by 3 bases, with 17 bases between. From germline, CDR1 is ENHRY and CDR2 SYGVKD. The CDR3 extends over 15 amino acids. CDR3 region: CAIGSAGAGGNTIYF. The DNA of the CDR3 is TGTGCCATCGGGTCTGCGGGGGCAGGTGGAAACACCATATATTTT.

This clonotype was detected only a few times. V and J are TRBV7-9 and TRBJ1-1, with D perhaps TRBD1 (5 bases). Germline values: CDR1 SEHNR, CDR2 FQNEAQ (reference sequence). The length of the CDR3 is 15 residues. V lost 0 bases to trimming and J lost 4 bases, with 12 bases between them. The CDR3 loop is CASSLALRGGTEAFF. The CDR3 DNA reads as TGTGCCAGCAGCTTAGCTCTTAGGGGAGGCACTGAAGCTTTCTTT. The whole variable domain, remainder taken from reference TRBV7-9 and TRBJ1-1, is DTGVSQNPRHKITKRGQNVTFRCDPISEHNRLYWYRQTLGQGPEFLTYFQNEAQLEKSRLLSDRFSAERPKGSFSTLEIQRTEQGDSAMYLCASSLALRGGTEAFFGQGTRLTVV.

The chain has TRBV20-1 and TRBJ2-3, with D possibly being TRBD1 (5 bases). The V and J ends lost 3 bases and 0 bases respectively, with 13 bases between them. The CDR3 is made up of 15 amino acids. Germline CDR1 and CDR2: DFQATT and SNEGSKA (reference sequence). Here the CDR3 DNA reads TGCAGTGCTAGCCTCCGACAGTATAGCACAGATACGCAGTATTTT. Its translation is CSASLRQYSTDTQYF.

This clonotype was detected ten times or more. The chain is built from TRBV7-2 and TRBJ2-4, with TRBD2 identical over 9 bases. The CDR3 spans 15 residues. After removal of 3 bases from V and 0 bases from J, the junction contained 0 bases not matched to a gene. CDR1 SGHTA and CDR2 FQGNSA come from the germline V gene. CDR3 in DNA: TGTGCCAGCAGCTTGACTAGCGGAGCCAAAAACATTCAGTACTTC. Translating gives CASSLTSGAKNIQYF. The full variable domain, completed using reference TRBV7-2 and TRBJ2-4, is GAGVSQSPSNKVTEKGKDVELRCDPISGHTALYWYRQSLGQGLEFLIYFQGNSAPDKSGLPSDRFSAERTGGSVSTLTIQRTQQEDSAVYLCASSLTSGAKNIQYFGAGTRLSVL.